The rows below give T cell receptor beta chains drawn from one sample of a study of T-cell reconstitution after alpha-beta-depleted transplantation in children. TCRdb processed the PCR reads anew with MiXCR; each CDR3 protein has one entry. The sample lists roughly 310,000 distinct CDR3 sequences, 23% occurring once. This specimen was PBMCs, mostly from graft donor cells, taken 180 days after TCRalphabeta/CD19-depleted stem cell transplant. The receptors originated from a male patient aged 10 to 17 who had a stem cell transplant for acute lymphoblastic leukemia, so the T cells may come from the graft donor. Each CDR3 is given without its conserved first and last residue.

j_call v_call cdr3_aa
TRBJ1-1 TRBV27 ASPGGQGAEEAF
TRBJ1-1 TRBV25-1 ASGQGRTEAF
TRBJ2-2 TRBV20-1 SASPGQGNTGELF
TRBJ2-7 TRBV12-3/TRBV12-4 ASTNGLQTYEQY
TRBJ2-1 TRBV5-1 ASSLGLLAGGRSEQF
TRBJ2-5 TRBV7-9 ASRQWEGPQETQY
TRBJ1-2 TRBV7-9 ASRASTYGYT
TRBJ2-1 TRBV7-8 ASSSAEDADEQF
TRBJ2-7 TRBV5-5 ASRQTATSGRPSYEQY
TRBJ2-5 TRBV3-1 ASSQGFVLAGAVQETQY
TRBJ2-7 TRBV7-2 ASSPPGLAGGLEQY
TRBJ1-2 TRBV15 ATRPESSLSNYGYT
TRBJ2-3 TRBV4-1 ASSQVWTDTDTQY
TRBJ2-5 TRBV7-9 ASSLGPSGSQETQY
TRBJ2-2 TRBV14 ASSQERPGELF
TRBJ2-1 TRBV27 ASGFRRRHSYNEQF
TRBJ1-3 TRBV7-9 ASSPGDRVSGNTIY
TRBJ2-5 TRBV20-1 SASSGQETQY
TRBJ2-2 TRBV4-2 ASSQGTPNTGELF
TRBJ2-1 TRBV15 ATSRDRSVYSYNEQF
TRBJ1-5 TRBV12-3/TRBV12-4 ASTGTRVQPQH
TRBJ2-1 TRBV5-1 ATSLLVPGLAGEQF
TRBJ2-2 TRBV5-1 ASSLTVGTGDGELF
TRBJ2-1 TRBV5-1 ASSLGRAQF
TRBJ2-7 TRBV5-1 ASSSRKRGTGDYEQY
TRBJ1-2 TRBV12-3/TRBV12-4 ASSFRAIPSSGYT
TRBJ2-5 TRBV5-1 ASTLTAGGVSETQY
TRBJ2-1 TRBV7-6 ASSPVDREGQF
TRBJ2-7 TRBV13 ASSATGTGGGVTSYEQY
TRBJ2-6 TRBV25-1 ASSEWRQPAGANVLT
TRBJ2-7 TRBV5-1 ASSLGLSFSYEQY
TRBJ2-7 TRBV15 ATSRDRPAAEQY
TRBJ2-2 TRBV5-1 ASSLGRESAGELF
TRBJ2-3 TRBV12-3/TRBV12-4 ASTSTGVGDTDTQY
TRBJ2-1 TRBV20-1 SANRDLKGDEQF
TRBJ2-1 TRBV6-5 ASSYSGAANNEQF
TRBJ2-7 TRBV10-1 ASSNTGTSGYEQY
TRBJ2-5 TRBV5-1 ASSLRDPHGTQY
TRBJ2-7 TRBV5-6 ASRDWLSYEQY
TRBJ2-1 TRBV7-9 ASILGAGNYEQF